These 27 T cell receptor beta chains originate from one sample sequenced in a study of cytomegalovirus exposure and HLA in healthy donors. PCR amplification relied on 60 Vbeta primers (plus 13 Jbeta primers). Assay: immunoSEQ multiplex PCR; the TCRdb copy retains only in-frame clones and omits some. Recorded for this sample: about 48,000 clones. Sequenced sample: PBMCs. The receptors originated from a male donor in good health and CMV-seropositive.

The chain joins TRBV7-6 to TRBJ2-7; 10 nucleotides match TRBD1. V dropped 5 bases and J dropped 5; count of bases not matched to a gene: 9. The CDR3 runs to 15 residues. Per germline, CDR1 SGHVS and CDR2 FNYEAQ. CDR3 DNA: TGTGCCAGCAGCCCAAGGGGACAGGGGTGGGACGAGCAGTACTTC. It specifies CASSPRGQGWDEQYF. Complete variable domain (other parts from reference TRBV7-6 and TRBJ2-7): GAGVSQSPRYKVTKRGQDVALRCDPISGHVSLYWYRQALGQGPEFLTYFNYEAQQDKSGLPNDRFSAERPEGSISTLTIQRTEQRDSAMYRCASSPRGQGWDEQYFGPGTRLTVT.

This chain links TRBV6-1 with TRBJ2-5, with D tentatively TRBD2 (6 bases). Germline V gene data show CDR1 as MNHNS and CDR2 as SASEGT. This CDR3 has 17 amino acids. Trimming removed 0 bases from V and 1 base from J, with 15 bases in between. In nucleotides, the CDR3 is TGTGCCAGCAGTGAAGCTTGGCGGGGCTTGCTCCAAGAGACCCAGTACTTC. Translation: CASSEAWRGLLQETQYF.

The V gene is TRBV28, the J gene TRBJ1-2; no clear D gene. Germline loops: CDR1 MDHEN, CDR2 SYDVKM. V shed 1 base and J shed 4 bases, with 13 bases lying between them. The CDR3 contains 15 residues. CDR3 in amino acids: CASSLLNGDSYGYTF. The CDR3 DNA sequence: TGTGCCAGCAGTTTATTAAACGGAGACTCCTATGGCTACACCTTC.

The chain employs TRBV5-4 and TRBJ2-7; TRBD1 might be the D (7 bases). The CDR3 sequence is 14 residues long. Germline V gene sequence: CDR1 SGHNT, CDR2 YYREEE (reference sequence). Trimming cost V 3 bases and J 0 bases, with 10 bases left between them. CDR3 in DNA: TGTGCCAGCAGCTCGCAGGGGGGCTCCTACGAGCAGTACTTC. The encoded protein is CASSSQGGSYEQYF.

The gene calls are TRBV4-3 and TRBJ2-7, with D perhaps TRBD2 (6 bases). Deletions cut 0 bases from V and 3 bases from J, with 12 bases between. The germline gives CDR1 LGHNA, CDR2 YSLEER. CDR3 length equals 15 residues. In nucleotides, the CDR3 is TGCGCCAGCAGCCAAGACGGGCGGGGTCTCTACGAGCAGTACTTC. This gives the protein CASSQDGRGLYEQYF.

This chain connects TRBV6-1 to TRBJ2-7, with 7 bases fitting TRBD1. Trimming cost V 2 bases and J 1 base; bases outside gene matches: 5. CDR1 and CDR2 from the germline V gene are MNHNS and SASEGT. The CDR3 runs 15 residues. CDR3 amino acids: CASSEMGTDSYEQYF. CDR3 DNA: TGTGCCAGCAGTGAAATGGGGACAGATTCCTACGAGCAGTACTTC.

This chain uses TRBV5-1 with TRBJ2-7, with 11 bases that match TRBD2. This CDR3 is built from 14 residues. Germline CDR1 and CDR2: SGHRS and YFSETQ. V gave up 4 bases and J gave up 3 bases; unmatched junction bases: 3. The CDR3 is CASSLAGGFYEQYF. DNA of the CDR3: TGCGCCAGCAGCCTAGCGGGGGGTTTCTACGAGCAGTACTTC.

This chain links TRBV5-4 with TRBJ1-6, with 9 bases fitting TRBD1. J lost 9 bases, V lost 5 bases, and 9 bases had no gene match. CDR1 is SGHNT and CDR2 is YYREEE in the germline V gene (reference sequence). The CDR3 totals 15 residues. The CDR3 loop is CASSTGGNRVSPLHF. CDR3 nucleotides: TGTGCCAGCAGTACAGGGGGCAATCGGGTTTCACCCCTCCACTTT.

This rearrangement joins TRBV7-9 to TRBJ2-7; 11 nucleotides agree with TRBD1. The CDR3 spans 15 residues. CDR1 and CDR2 from the germline V gene are SEHNR and FQNEAQ (reference sequence). V gave up 1 base and J gave up 5 bases; unmatched junction bases: 4. The CDR3 sequence: CASSLGWTGGDEQYF. CDR3 DNA: TGTGCCAGCAGCTTAGGTTGGACAGGGGGCGACGAGCAGTACTTC.

The gene calls are TRBV7-9 and TRBJ2-7; 8 bases are shared with TRBD2. CDR3 size: 15 residues. CDR1 is SEHNR and CDR2 is FQNEAQ in the germline V gene (reference sequence). V was pared by 2 bases and J by 6 bases, with 9 bases of the junction left unmatched. CDR3 sequence reads: CASSLSLGGGPEQYF. CDR3 sequence (DNA): TGTGCCAGCAGCTTAAGCCTCGGCGGGGGGCCCGAGCAGTACTTC.

V usage is TRBV7-9 and J usage is TRBJ2-7; no clear D gene. Deletions cut 1 base from V and 6 bases from J, with 13 bases between. The CDR3 loop spans 14 amino acids. Germline lookup yields CDR1 SEHNR and CDR2 FQNEAQ (reference sequence). The CDR3 protein is CASSLVSRRFEQYF. CDR3 DNA sequence: TGTGCCAGCAGCTTAGTATCCCGCCGGTTCGAGCAGTACTTC. The full variable domain, its missing parts supplied by reference TRBV7-9 and TRBJ2-7, is DTGVSQNPRHKITKRGQNVTFRCDPISEHNRLYWYRQTLGQGPEFLTYFQNEAQLEKSRLLSDRFSAERPKGSFSTLEIQRTEQGDSAMYLCASSLVSRRFEQYFGPGTRLTVT.

The chain is built from TRBV4-1 and TRBJ2-7; 12 bases map to TRBD2. Germline lookup yields CDR1 MGHRA and CDR2 YSYEKL. The CDR3 is 15 residues long. V was clipped by 3 bases and J by 2 bases; unmatched bases: 2. The CDR3 region is CASSHLAGGAYEQYF. The DNA of the CDR3 is TGCGCCAGCAGCCACCTAGCGGGGGGGGCCTACGAGCAGTACTTC.

CDR3 loop: CASGSGPYGYTF. CDR3 sequence (DNA): TGTGCCAGCGGTTCAGGGCCCTATGGCTACACCTTC. The gene calls are TRBV9 and TRBJ1-2; perhaps TRBD1 as D (5 bases). The germline V gene has CDR1 SGDLS and CDR2 YYNGEE. Trimming took off 7 bases at V and 4 bases at J, with 11 bases between the two ends. The CDR3 sequence is 12 residues long.

The chain joins TRBV18 to TRBJ1-5, with a possible D match to TRBD1 (6 bases). Per germline, CDR1 KGHSH and CDR2 LQKENI. V lost 3 bases to trimming and J lost 7 bases, with 13 bases between them. This CDR3 is built from 14 residues. CDR3 nucleotides: TGTGCCAGCTCACCGGGGGGGGGCGGACAGCCCCAGCATTTT. Its translation: CASSPGGGGQPQHF.

This chain joins TRBV25-1 and TRBJ1-2; 7 nucleotides match TRBD1. The CDR3 contains 13 residues. The junction had 5 bases not matched to a gene; V was cut back by 4 bases and J by 6 bases. Germline CDR1 MGHDK, CDR2 SYGVNS. Written as DNA, the CDR3 is TGTGCCAGCAGTGGACAGGGTTGGGATGGCTACACCTTC. This sequence encodes CASSGQGWDGYTF.

The chain has TRBV18 and TRBJ1-3, with D tentatively TRBD1 (6 bases). Deletions cut 5 bases from V and 0 bases from J, with 14 bases between. CDR3 length equals 16 residues. From germline, CDR1 is KGHSH and CDR2 LQKENI. Here the CDR3 DNA reads TGTGCCAGCTCAGCAGTACAGGGCTTCTCTGGAAACACCATATATTTT. Amino acids: CASSAVQGFSGNTIYF.

V is TRBV21-1 and J is TRBJ1-1. TRBV21-1 constitutes a pseudogene. CDR3 length equals 15 residues. In DNA form, the CDR3 reads TGTGCCAGCAGCAATGAAGGGACTGGAAACACTGAAGCTTTCTTT. As protein: CASSNEGTGNTEAFF.

The V gene is TRBV27, the J gene TRBJ2-3, with a possible D match to TRBD1 (6 bases). Trimming pared 5 bases from V and 0 bases from J, leaving 15 bases between. Germline V gene sequence: CDR1 MNHEY, CDR2 SMNVEV (reference sequence). The CDR3 covers 16 residues. The CDR3 bases are TGTGCCAGCAGTCCCGGGACACGGACTAGCACAGATACGCAGTATTTT. It specifies CASSPGTRTSTDTQYF.

The chain links TRBV27 to TRBJ2-3; 7 bases fit TRBD1. Germline V gene lookup returns CDR1 MNHEY and CDR2 SMNVEV (reference sequence). The V segment lost 6 bases and the J segment 6 bases; nucleotides outside the gene matches: 9. The length of the CDR3 is 14 residues. DNA for the CDR3: TGTGCCAGCAGCGGGACAGAATCACGGGATACGCAGTATTTT. As protein: CASSGTESRDTQYF.

This chain uses TRBV21-1 with TRBJ1-5; TRBD1 was called by the table and not checked on the DNA. TRBV21-1 is listed as a pseudogene. CDR3 length: 19 residues. CDR3 loop: CASSKALRQNPYSNQPQHF. The CDR3 DNA sequence: TGTGCCAGCAGCAAAGCGTTAAGACAGAACCCTTATAGCAATCAGCCCCAGCATTTT.

V gene TRBV30 combines with J gene TRBJ2-5; 10 positions agree with TRBD2. Germline V lookup: CDR1 GTSNPN, CDR2 SVGIG (reference sequence). Unmatched junction bases numbered 8, after V lost 2 bases and J lost 5 bases. This CDR3 spans 15 amino acids. CDR3 DNA: TGTGCCTGGAGTTATTCAGCGGGGGGGCCGGAGACCCAGTACTTC. It translates to CAWSYSAGGPETQYF.

This sequence joins TRBV2 and TRBJ2-1, with 12 bases matching TRBD2. CDR1 and CDR2 from the germline V gene are SNHLY and FYNNEI. The CDR3 spans 14 residues. V shed 7 bases, J shed 3 bases, and the junction held 1 base outside the gene matches. This CDR3 reads CASKGLAGYNEQFF. The DNA for the CDR3 is TGTGCCAGCAAGGGACTAGCGGGCTACAATGAGCAGTTCTTC.

This rearrangement joins TRBV30 to TRBJ1-5, with D hard to call. This CDR3 has 13 amino acids. The V end lost 2 bases, the J end lost 3 bases, and 8 bases lay between the germline ends. Germline V gene lookup returns CDR1 GTSNPN and CDR2 SVGIG (reference sequence). The CDR3 bases are TGTGCCTGGAGTATAACTGACAATCAGCCCCAGCATTTT. This gives the protein CAWSITDNQPQHF.

As concerns this clone: Relative to the germline gene, one junction end is altered; a read error may explain this. V usage is TRBV6-1 and J usage is TRBJ2-5; 9 bases are a match to TRBD1. This CDR3 has 14 amino acids. The germline V gene encodes CDR1 MNHNS and CDR2 SASEGT. Here the CDR3 DNA reads TGTGCCAGCAGTATACAGGGGGCCCAAGGGACCCAGTACTTC. It encodes CASSIQGAQGTQYF.

V is TRBV28 and J is TRBJ1-3; no clear D. Trimming took off 3 bases at V and 8 bases at J, with 5 bases between the two ends. The CDR3 is made up of 11 amino acids. The germline CDR1 and CDR2 sequences are MDHEN and SYDVKM. Here the CDR3 DNA reads TGTGCCAGCAGTTTCAGCGACACCATATATTTT. This translates into CASSFSDTIYF.

The gene calls are TRBV5-1 and TRBJ1-4; D gene unclear. The germline V gene encodes CDR1 SGHRS and CDR2 YFSETQ. V was cut by 0 bases and J by 8 bases, with 14 bases left in between. The CDR3 contains 15 residues. The CDR3 here is CASSLAPGTEEKLFF. The CDR3 DNA reads TGCGCCAGCAGCTTGGCGCCGGGAACGGAAGAAAAACTGTTTTTT.

V and J are TRBV9 and TRBJ1-2; D is ambiguous. Germline V gene sequence: CDR1 SGDLS, CDR2 YYNGEE. The V end lost 5 bases, the J end lost 7 bases, and 15 bases lay between the germline ends. The CDR3 has 13 amino acids. CDR3 in DNA: TGTGCCAGCAGTGTCGGTCCGGAGGGTGGCTACACCTTC. Translated, it gives CASSVGPEGGYTF. Looking up the rest from reference TRBV9 and TRBJ1-2 gives the full variable domain: DSGVTQTPKHLITATGQRVTLRCSPRSGDLSVYWYQQSLDQGLQFLIQYYNGEERAKGNILERFSAQQFPDLHSELNLSSLELGDSALYFCASSVGPEGGYTFGSGTRLTVV.